This T cell receptor (beta chain) emerged from a study of T cell changes during pregnancy in multiple sclerosis. V was clipped by 0 bases and J by 5 bases; unmatched bases: 4. The CDR3 is made up of 16 amino acids. Germline V gives CDR1 MRHNA, CDR2 SNTAGT. TCRdb's copy holds only in-frame clones and misses some; the assay was immunoSEQ multiplex PCR. The repertoire consists of tens of thousands of clones, with over 70% occurring once and the leading ten covering over 4%. This clone showed up just a few times. The receptor was isolated from a female donor in good health, enrolled as a control in a pregnancy study. V is TRBV6-4 and J is TRBJ2-2; 9 bases are a match to TRBD2. The specimen was peripheral blood, collected in the first trimester of pregnancy. As DNA, the CDR3 is TGTGCCAGCAGTGACTCTGCGGGAGGGGGTACCGGGGAGCTGTTTTTT. Protein: CASSDSAGGGTGELFF.